This TCR beta chain was sequenced for a study of T cells after yellow fever vaccination. Study outcomes and limitations: The secondary T-cell response peaked on day 5, not day 15, but was weaker. At 96% for CD4 and 70% to 90% for CD8, most primary-vaccination clones showed up again after the booster. Among all clonotypes, a small share was observed in both CD4 and CD8 compartments.

TCRdb reprocessed the 5' RACE reads with MiXCR, giving one entry per CDR3 protein. The table records 200,000 to 300,000 distinct CDR3 sequences, about an eighth of them present only once. V was shortened by 1 base and J by 4 bases, with 15 bases between the two germline ends. The V gene's germline CDR1 is SGHRS and CDR2 YFSETQ. CDR3 length: 15 amino acids. Points on this clonotype: The antigen is unknown.

The chain is built from TRBV5-1 and TRBJ2-7, with D tentatively TRBD1 (6 bases). This clonotype was obtained from a man aged 30 to 45 who received the YFV17D yellow fever vaccine. The sample in question was CD4+ T cells sorted from PBMCs, obtained 45 days after the yellow fever booster vaccination. The CDR3 reads CASSLTPGTPYEQYF. The CDR3 DNA reads TGCGCCAGCAGCTTGACACCCGGGACACCGTACGAGCAGTACTTC. Full variable domain (missing parts from reference TRBV5-1 and TRBJ2-7): KAGVTQTPRYLIKTRGQQVTLSCSPISGHRSVSWYQQTPGQGLQFLFEYFSETQRNKGNFPGRFSGRQFSNSRSEMNVSTLELGDSALYLCASSLTPGTPYEQYFGPGTRLTVT.